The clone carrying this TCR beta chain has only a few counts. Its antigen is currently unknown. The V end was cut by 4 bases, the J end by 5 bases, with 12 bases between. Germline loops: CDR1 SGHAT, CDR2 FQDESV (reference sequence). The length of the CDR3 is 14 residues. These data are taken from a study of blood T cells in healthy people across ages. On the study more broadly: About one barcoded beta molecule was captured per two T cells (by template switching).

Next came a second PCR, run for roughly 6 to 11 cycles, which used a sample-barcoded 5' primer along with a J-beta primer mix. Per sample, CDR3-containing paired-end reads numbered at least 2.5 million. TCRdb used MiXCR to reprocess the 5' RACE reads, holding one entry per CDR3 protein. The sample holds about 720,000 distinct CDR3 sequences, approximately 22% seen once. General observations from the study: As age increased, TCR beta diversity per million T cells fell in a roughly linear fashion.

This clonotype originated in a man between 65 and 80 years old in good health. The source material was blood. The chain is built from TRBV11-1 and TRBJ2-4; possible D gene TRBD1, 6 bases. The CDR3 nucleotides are TGTGCCAGCAGCTCGACAGGCTGGCAAAACATTCAGTACTTC. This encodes CASSSTGWQNIQYF.